Listed here are 8 T cell receptor beta chains from one sample, sequenced in a study of CXCR3-negative and CXCR3-positive naive CD8 T cells. Study-wide findings and caveats: Against CXCR3-negative naive cells, CXCR3-positive naive cells showed more hydrophobic TRB CDR3s.

Through 5' RACE with UMI labels, the TRB cDNA libraries were prepared. TCRdb reprocessed the 5' RACE reads, keeping one entry per CDR3 protein, no DNA. The sample shows 65,000 to 75,000 distinct CDR3 sequences, and about 0.71% sits with its ten largest clones. Their antigens are not known. The sample taken for sequencing was naive CXCR3+ CD8+ T cells from blood. As for subset: CD45RO-CCR7+CD27+CD95- naive CD8+ T cells expressing CXCR3 (TNR3+). The origin of the receptors is a human donor in good health. Some clones in this sample may be carry-over from other donors' samples.

The rearrangement joins TRBV19 to TRBJ2-1; TCRdb calls TRBD2, which cannot be checked without DNA. CDR3 length equals 14 residues. Germline CDR1 reads LNHDA; CDR2 reads SQIVND (reference sequence). CDR3 protein: CASRPGTSGTEQFF.

V usage is TRBV3-2 and J usage is TRBJ2-5; TCRdb lists TRBD1, though no DNA is available to test this call. TRBV3-2 is a pseudogene segment. The CDR3 extends over 15 amino acids. CDR3 residues: CASSHHGQFQETQYF.

The chain joins TRBV7-2 to TRBJ1-5. Germline CDR1 SGHTA, CDR2 FQGNSA. CDR3 length equals 14 residues. CDR3 loop: CASSLVAGDQPQHF. Drawing the rest from reference TRBV7-2 and TRBJ1-5, the complete variable domain is GAGVSQSPSNKVTEKGKDVELRCDPISGHTALYWYRQSLGQGLEFLIYFQGNSAPDKSGLPSDRFSAERTGGSVSTLTIQRTQQEDSAVYLCASSLVAGDQPQHFGDGTRLSIL.

The rearrangement joins TRBV2 to TRBJ2-5; TCRdb reports TRBD2, a call that lacks DNA to check it against. This CDR3 contains 17 residues. The germline V gene has CDR1 SNHLY and CDR2 FYNNEI. The CDR3: CASSEALLAGPRSTQYF.

The chain employs TRBV10-3 and TRBJ2-5; TCRdb calls TRBD1, which cannot be checked without DNA. The germline V gene encodes CDR1 ENHRY and CDR2 SYGVKD. The CDR3 has 16 amino acids. The CDR3 sequence is CAISLGGGGDQETQYF.

The CDR3 is CASSLTTSSYNEQFF. This chain connects TRBV7-6 to TRBJ2-1; the TCRdb call, TRBD2, lacks DNA for checking. CDR3 size: 15 residues. Germline loops: CDR1 SGHVS, CDR2 FNYEAQ.

The rearrangement joins TRBV29-1 to TRBJ2-7; with no DNA, the TCRdb D assignment of TRBD2 cannot be verified. Germline CDR1 SQVTM, CDR2 ANQGSEA. The CDR3 is 11 amino acids. The CDR3 reads CSAGGIYEQYF.

V usage is TRBV15 and J usage is TRBJ2-1; TCRdb's D call of TRBD2 is untestable without DNA. This CDR3 has 16 amino acids. Germline CDR1 reads LNHNV; CDR2 reads YYDKDF (reference sequence). CDR3 protein: CATSRVGLAFYNEQFF.